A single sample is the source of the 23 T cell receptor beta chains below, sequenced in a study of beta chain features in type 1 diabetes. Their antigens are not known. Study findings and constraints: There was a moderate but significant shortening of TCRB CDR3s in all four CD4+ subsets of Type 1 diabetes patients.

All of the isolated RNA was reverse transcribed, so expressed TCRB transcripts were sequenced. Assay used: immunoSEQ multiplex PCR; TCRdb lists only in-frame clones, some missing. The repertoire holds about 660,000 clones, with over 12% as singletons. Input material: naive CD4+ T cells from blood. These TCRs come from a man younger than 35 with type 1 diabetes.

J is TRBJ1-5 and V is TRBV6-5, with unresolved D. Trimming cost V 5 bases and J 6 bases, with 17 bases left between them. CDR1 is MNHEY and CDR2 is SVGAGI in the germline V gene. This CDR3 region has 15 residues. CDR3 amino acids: CASSLSGVLGQPQHF. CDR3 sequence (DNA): TGTGCCAGCAGTCTTTCAGGAGTTCTGGGTCAGCCCCAGCATTTT.

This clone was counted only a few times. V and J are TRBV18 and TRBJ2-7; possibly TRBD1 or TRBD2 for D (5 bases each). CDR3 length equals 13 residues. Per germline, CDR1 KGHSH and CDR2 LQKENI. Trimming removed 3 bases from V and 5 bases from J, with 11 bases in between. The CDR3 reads CASSPFGANEQYF. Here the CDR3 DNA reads TGTGCCAGCTCACCCTTCGGGGCAAACGAGCAGTACTTC.

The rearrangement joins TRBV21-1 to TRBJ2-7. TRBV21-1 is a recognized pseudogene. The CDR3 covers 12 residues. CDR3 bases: TGTGCCAGCAGCAAATGCTCCTACGAGCAGTACTTC. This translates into CASSKCSYEQYF.

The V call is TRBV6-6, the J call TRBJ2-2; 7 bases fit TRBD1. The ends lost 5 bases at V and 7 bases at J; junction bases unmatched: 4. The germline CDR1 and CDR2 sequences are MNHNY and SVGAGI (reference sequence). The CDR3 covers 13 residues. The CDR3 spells CASSRGQVGELFF. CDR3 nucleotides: TGTGCCAGCAGTCGAGGACAGGTCGGGGAGCTGTTTTTT.

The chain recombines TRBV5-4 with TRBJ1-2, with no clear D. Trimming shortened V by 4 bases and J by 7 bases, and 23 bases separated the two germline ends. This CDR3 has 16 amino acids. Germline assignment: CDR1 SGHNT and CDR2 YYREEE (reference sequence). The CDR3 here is CASSRAAQALYRGYTF. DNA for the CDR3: TGTGCCAGCAGCCGTGCGGCGCAGGCGCTATATCGTGGCTACACCTTC.

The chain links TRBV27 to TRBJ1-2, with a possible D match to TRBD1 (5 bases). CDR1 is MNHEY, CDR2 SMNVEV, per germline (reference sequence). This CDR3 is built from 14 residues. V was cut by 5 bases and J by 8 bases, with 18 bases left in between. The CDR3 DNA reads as TGTGCCAGCAGTCGATGGGACGCGACGCGAGGCTACACCTTC. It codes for CASSRWDATRGYTF.

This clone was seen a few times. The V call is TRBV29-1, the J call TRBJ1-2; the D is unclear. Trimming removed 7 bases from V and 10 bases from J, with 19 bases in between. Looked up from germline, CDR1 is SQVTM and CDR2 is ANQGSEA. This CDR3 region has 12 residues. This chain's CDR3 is CSAAVTFIDYTF. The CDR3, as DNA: TGCAGCGCCGCCGTTACTTTTATAGACTACACCTTC.

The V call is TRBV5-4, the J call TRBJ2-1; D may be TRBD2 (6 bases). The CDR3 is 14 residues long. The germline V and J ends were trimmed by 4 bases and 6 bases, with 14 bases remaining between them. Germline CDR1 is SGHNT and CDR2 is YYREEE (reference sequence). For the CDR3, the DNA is TGTGCCAGCAGCGCGGCGGGGTGGGGCAATGAGCAGTTCTTC. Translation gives CASSAAGWGNEQFF.

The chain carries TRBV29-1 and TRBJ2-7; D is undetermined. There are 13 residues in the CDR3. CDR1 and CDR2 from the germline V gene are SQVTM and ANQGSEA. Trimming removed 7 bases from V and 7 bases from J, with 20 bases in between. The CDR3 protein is CSAMGFKATEQYF. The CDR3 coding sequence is TGCAGCGCCATGGGTTTCAAAGCGACTGAGCAGTACTTC.

CDR3 in DNA: TGTGCCAGCAGTGAAGGCGGTTTCCGGGACCCCCGAACCATTCAGTACTTC. Translation gives CASSEGGFRDPRTIQYF. The V and J genes are TRBV6-1 and TRBJ2-4; D may correspond to TRBD1 or TRBD2 (5 bases each). Trimming removed 1 base from V and 9 bases from J, with 22 bases in between. There are 17 residues in the CDR3. Germline CDR1 and CDR2: MNHNS and SASEGT.

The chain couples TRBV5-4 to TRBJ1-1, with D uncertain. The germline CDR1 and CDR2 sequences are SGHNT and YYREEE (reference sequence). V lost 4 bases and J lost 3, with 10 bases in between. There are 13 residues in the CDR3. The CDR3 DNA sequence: TGTGCCAGCAGCCCGGCGCGGGACACTGAAGCTTTCTTT. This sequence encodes CASSPARDTEAFF.

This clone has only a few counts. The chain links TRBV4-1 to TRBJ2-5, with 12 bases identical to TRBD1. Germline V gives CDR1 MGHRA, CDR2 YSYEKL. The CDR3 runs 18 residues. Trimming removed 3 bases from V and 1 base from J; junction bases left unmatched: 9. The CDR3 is CASSHAGTGGRTQETQYF. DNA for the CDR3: TGCGCCAGCAGCCACGCGGGGACAGGGGGCAGGACCCAAGAGACCCAGTACTTC.

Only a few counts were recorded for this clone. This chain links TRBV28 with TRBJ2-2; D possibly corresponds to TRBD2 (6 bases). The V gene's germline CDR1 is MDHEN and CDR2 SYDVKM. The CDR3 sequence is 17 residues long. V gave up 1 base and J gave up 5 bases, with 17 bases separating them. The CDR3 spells CASSLSPSAGDTGELFF. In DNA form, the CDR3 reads TGTGCCAGCAGTTTATCCCCTAGCGCAGGCGATACCGGGGAGCTGTTTTTT.

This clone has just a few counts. The CDR3 DNA reads TGTGCCTGGAGTCGGCCTAGCGGGAGACAAGAGACCCAGTACTTC. Encoded protein: CAWSRPSGRQETQYF. The chain carries TRBV30 and TRBJ2-5, with 10 bases fitting TRBD2. The germline V gene has CDR1 GTSNPN and CDR2 SVGIG (reference sequence). J was trimmed by 2 bases and V by 2 bases; bases with no gene match: 5. The CDR3 runs 15 residues.

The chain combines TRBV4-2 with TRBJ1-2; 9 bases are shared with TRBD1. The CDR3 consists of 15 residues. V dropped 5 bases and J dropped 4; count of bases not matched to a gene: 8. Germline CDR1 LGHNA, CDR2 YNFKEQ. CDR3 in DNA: TGTGCCAGCAGCATAACGGGACAGGGAAGCTATGGCTACACCTTC. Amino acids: CASSITGQGSYGYTF.

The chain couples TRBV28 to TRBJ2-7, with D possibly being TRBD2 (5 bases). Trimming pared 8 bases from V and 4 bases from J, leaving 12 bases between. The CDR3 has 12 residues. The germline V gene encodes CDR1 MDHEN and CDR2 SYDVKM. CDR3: CASGGRDYEQYF. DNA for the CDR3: TGTGCCAGCGGAGGAAGGGATTACGAGCAGTACTTC.

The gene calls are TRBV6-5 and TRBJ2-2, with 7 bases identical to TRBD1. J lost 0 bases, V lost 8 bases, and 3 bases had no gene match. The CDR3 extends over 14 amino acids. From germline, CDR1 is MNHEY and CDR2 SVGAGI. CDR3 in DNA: TGTGCCAGCCGGACAGGATCGAACACCGGGGAGCTGTTTTTT. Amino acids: CASRTGSNTGELFF.

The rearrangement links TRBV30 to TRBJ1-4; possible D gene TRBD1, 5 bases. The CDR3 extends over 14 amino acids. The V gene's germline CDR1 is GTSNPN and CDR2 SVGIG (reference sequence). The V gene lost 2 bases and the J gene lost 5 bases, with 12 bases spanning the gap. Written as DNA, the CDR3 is TGTGCCTGGAGTTTAATTCGGGGGAATGAAAAACTGTTTTTT. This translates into CAWSLIRGNEKLFF.

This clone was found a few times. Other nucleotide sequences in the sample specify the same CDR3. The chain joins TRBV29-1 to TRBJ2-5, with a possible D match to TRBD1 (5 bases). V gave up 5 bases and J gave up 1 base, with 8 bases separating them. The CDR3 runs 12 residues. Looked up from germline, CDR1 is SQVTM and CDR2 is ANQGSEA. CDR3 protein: CSVRQGQETQYF. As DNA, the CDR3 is TGCAGCGTTCGGCAGGGCCAAGAGACCCAGTACTTC.

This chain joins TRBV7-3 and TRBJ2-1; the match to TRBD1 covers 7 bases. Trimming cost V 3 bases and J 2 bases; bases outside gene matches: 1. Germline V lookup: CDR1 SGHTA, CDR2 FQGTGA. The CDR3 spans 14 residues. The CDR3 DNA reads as TGTGCCAGCAGCTTCCAGGGGGCCTACAATGAGCAGTTCTTC. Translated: CASSFQGAYNEQFF.

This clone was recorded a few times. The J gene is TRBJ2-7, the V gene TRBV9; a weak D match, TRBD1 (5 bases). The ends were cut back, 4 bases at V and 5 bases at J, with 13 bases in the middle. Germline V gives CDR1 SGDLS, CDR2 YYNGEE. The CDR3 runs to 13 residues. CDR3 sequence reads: CASSPGQGHEQYF. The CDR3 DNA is TGTGCCAGCAGCCCCGGGCAGGGCCACGAGCAGTACTTC.

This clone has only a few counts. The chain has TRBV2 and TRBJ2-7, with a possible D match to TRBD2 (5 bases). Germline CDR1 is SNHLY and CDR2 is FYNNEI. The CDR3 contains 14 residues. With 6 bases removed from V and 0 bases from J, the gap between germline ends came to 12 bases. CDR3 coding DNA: TGTGCCAGCAGGCTGACGGGGATCTCCTACGAGCAGTACTTC. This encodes CASRLTGISYEQYF.

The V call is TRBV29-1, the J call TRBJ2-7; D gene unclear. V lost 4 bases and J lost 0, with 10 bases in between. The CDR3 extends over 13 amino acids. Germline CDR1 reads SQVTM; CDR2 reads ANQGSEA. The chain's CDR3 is CSVVTLVSYEQYF. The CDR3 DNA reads TGCAGCGTTGTGACTCTGGTCTCCTACGAGCAGTACTTC.